This T cell receptor beta chain was documented in a study of regulatory T cells in long-lasting Graves disease. This clonotype was observed a few times. Germline CDR1 LNHNV, CDR2 YYDKDF (reference sequence). Trimming cost V 3 bases and J 0 bases, with 6 bases left between them. The CDR3 extends over 15 amino acids. CDR3-region Arm-PCR and iRepertoire HTBI primers produced the TCR beta libraries. MiXCR, applied by TCRdb to the multiplex PCR reads, yields one record per CDR3 protein. There are 360,000 or so distinct CDR3 sequences in the sample; 15% to 20% occur only once, and about 32% lies in the top ten. Stated time point: newly diagnosed GD, antithyroid drugs for less than 3 months. The TCR library was made from RNA extracted from PBMCs. As a group, patients came from one endocrinology department in Xi'an, China. The data were also submitted as part of a second study, on T cells in Graves' hyperthyroidism and ophthalmopathy. This second study notes: When the TCR CDR3 underwent first-round RT-PCR, the HTBI primer set was used. Ophthalmopathy cases were set apart from stable hyperthyroidism by a 13 V-J model.

This clonotype was sampled from a man aged 35-49 years with Graves disease. This chain connects TRBV15 to TRBJ2-6, with D unresolved. This sample comprised peripheral blood mononuclear cells (PBMCs), obtained at new diagnosis, from a patient treated with antithyroid drugs. The CDR3 sequence is CATSRGGSGANVLTF. CDR3 DNA: TGTGCCACCAGCAGGGGCGGCTCTGGGGCCAACGTCCTGACTTTC.